This is a list of T cell receptor beta chains from one sample in a study of control samples from healthy donors and cancer patients. Clones were sequenced by immunoSEQ multiplex PCR, and TCRdb holds only the in-frame ones, with some missing. The table has around 200,000 clones, over 85% seen once. The material sequenced was blood. Receptors originate from a man aged 18 to 30 in good health. Both conserved end residues are part of each CDR3. Size is omitted from some rows. Given values are once, few, many or a class for expanded clones.

V gene: TRBV10-3; clone size: -; CDR3 protein: CAVARTDSLYGYTF
V gene: TRBV5-1; clone size: -; CDR3 protein: CASSPERVDTQYF
V gene: TRBV27; clone size: -; CDR3 protein: CASSPFYRDTEAFF
V gene: TRBV7-2; clone size: -; CDR3 protein: CASSLVGQGTEQYF
V gene: TRBV3-1/TRBV3-2; clone size: -; CDR3 protein: CASSQGTGNQPQHF
V gene: TRBV2; clone size: -; CDR3 protein: CASSRSLGEKLFF
V gene: TRBV29-1; clone size: -; CDR3 protein: CSDRGGSNTEAFF
V gene: TRBV6-1; clone size: -; CDR3 protein: CASSEGGGNSPLHF
V gene: TRBV10-3; clone size: -; CDR3 protein: CAISETGTRSTDTQYF
V gene: TRBV28; clone size: once; CDR3 protein: CASSAVPGGNQPQHF
V gene: TRBV4-2; clone size: -; CDR3 protein: CASTVDNRGGIQYF
V gene: TRBV24-1; clone size: once; CDR3 protein: CATSDAGASQPQHF
V gene: TRBV28; clone size: -; CDR3 protein: CASSFGRNQPGNTIYF
V gene: TRBV2; clone size: -; CDR3 protein: CASNPRGGATDTQYF
V gene: TRBV9; clone size: -; CDR3 protein: CASSPSPSYEQYF
V gene: TRBV19; clone size: few; CDR3 protein: CASMKTGEKLFF
V gene: TRBV27; clone size: -; CDR3 protein: CASPIFGTGLYGYTF
V gene: TRBV6-2/TRBV6-3; clone size: -; CDR3 protein: CASSYSKSRSVNQPQHF
V gene: TRBV2; clone size: -; CDR3 protein: CASRDSGEQYF
V gene: TRBV30; clone size: -; CDR3 protein: CAWSPNAGNQPQHF
V gene: TRBV7-2; clone size: -; CDR3 protein: CASSSQRGAYNEQFF
V gene: TRBV28; clone size: -; CDR3 protein: CASSRTTGDQPQHF
V gene: TRBV9; clone size: -; CDR3 protein: CASSVEGRGSDTQYF
V gene: TRBV19; clone size: -; CDR3 protein: CASSMSVFNTGELFF
V gene: TRBV3-1/TRBV3-2; clone size: once; CDR3 protein: CASSHGSTEAFF
V gene: TRBV7-9; clone size: -; CDR3 protein: CASSSTQDGGSFF